This T cell receptor beta chain comes out of a study of T-cell reconstitution after alpha-beta-depleted transplantation in children. TCRbeta library construction was performed incorporating unique molecular identifiers. Each CDR3 protein gets one entry after TCRdb re-called the PCR reads with MiXCR. Among some 200,000 distinct CDR3 sequences listed, about 14% were seen once. Trimming removed 5 bases at V and 6 bases at J, with 14 bases between. The length of the CDR3 is 13 residues. From germline, CDR1 is DFQATT and CDR2 SNEGSKA (reference sequence). This clonotype showed up many times. The sequences come from PBMCs from the stem cell graft donor, collected from the stem cell graft. The sequence was collected from a human donor who donated a stem cell graft to a child with acute lymphoblastic leukemia. V gene TRBV20-1 combines with J gene TRBJ2-1; no firm D call. The CDR3 region is CSALFSGGNEQFF. The CDR3 region has the DNA TGCAGTGCTCTTTTTTCGGGTGGCAATGAGCAGTTCTTC.